The rows below give T cell receptor beta chains drawn from one sample of a study of Graves' ophthalmopathy and Graves' hyperthyroidism. TCRdb re-called the multiplex PCR reads through MiXCR, storing one row per CDR3 protein. This sample carries a few hundred thousand distinct CDR3 sequences, roughly 15% of them seen once, and the ten largest clones take roughly an eighth. The sequenced sample consisted of peripheral blood. The receptor source for this set is an adult man with Graves' ophthalmopathy. Both conserved end residues are part of each CDR3. A D gene is named only where the DNA matches it firmly. Size tells how often a clone was seen (once, few, many) or the class of an expanded clone, and some rows leave it out.

.	many	TRBV7-6	TRBJ1-6	CASSPNLRSPLHF	TGTGCCAGCAGCCCCAACCTTCGTTCACCCCTCCACTTT
.	.	TRBV12-3/TRBV12-4	TRBJ1-5	CASSLKAGGNQPQHF	TGTGCCAGCAGTTTGAAGGCAGGGGGCAATCAGCCCCAGCATTTT
TRBD1	many	TRBV6-5	TRBJ1-1	CANSYRGENTEAFF	TGTGCCAACAGTTACAGGGGCGAAAACACTGAAGCTTTCTTT
TRBD2	.	TRBV6-4	TRBJ2-2	CASSDSGTTNTGELFF	TGTGCCAGCAGTGACTCTGGGACTACGAACACCGGGGAGCTGTTTTTT
TRBD2	many	TRBV7-2	TRBJ2-5	CASSGTNQETQYF	TGTGCCAGCAGCGGGACTAACCAAGAGACCCAGTACTTC
.	once	TRBV30	TRBJ2-2	CAWSVRTGVGGGELFF	TGTGCCTGGAGTGTCCGGACTGGGGTTGGCGGCGGGGAGCTGTTTTTT
TRBD2	.	TRBV15	TRBJ2-7	CATSRVLVAGGDEQYF	TGTGCCACCAGCAGAGTGTTGGTAGCGGGAGGGGACGAGCAGTACTTC
.	.	TRBV12-3/TRBV12-4	TRBJ2-7	CASSRGSNSYEQYF	TGTGCCAGCAGTCGAGGATCCAACTCCTACGAGCAGTACTTC
.	many	TRBV5-1	TRBJ1-1	CASSLVGAMNTEAFF	TGCGCCAGCAGCTTGGTCGGGGCTATGAACACTGAAGCTTTCTTT
.	many	TRBV7-2	TRBJ2-7	CASSLYAGSSYEQYF	TGTGCCAGCAGCTTATACGCGGGGTCCTCCTACGAGCAGTACTTC
TRBD1	many	TRBV4-1	TRBJ2-5	CASSQDGTGGGETQYF	TGCGCCAGCAGCCAAGATGGGACAGGGGGCGGGGAGACCCAGTACTTC
.	many	TRBV30	TRBJ1-1	CAWSVVHTTSSTEAFF	TGTGCCTGGAGTGTAGTGCACACTACCTCAAGCACTGAAGCTTTCTTT
TRBD1	many	TRBV29-1	TRBJ2-2	CSGRAGTGFAGELFF	TGCAGCGGGAGGGCTGGGACAGGGTTTGCCGGGGAGCTGTTTTTT
.	.	TRBV5-1	TRBJ1-1	CAISPYRDPMNTEAFF	TGCGCCATCAGCCCCTACAGGGACCCCATGAACACTGAAGCTTTCTTT
.	many	TRBV6-5	TRBJ1-2	CASSFDNYGYTF	TGTGCCAGCAGTTTCGATAACTATGGCTACACCTTC
.	many	TRBV28	TRBJ1-5	CAGSYALTGPQHF	TGTGCCGGCAGTTACGCCCTAACTGGGCCCCAGCATTTT
TRBD1	many	TRBV7-9	TRBJ1-1	CASSLPGGLTEAFF	TGTGCCAGCAGCTTACCAGGGGGCCTGACTGAAGCTTTCTTT
TRBD1	many	TRBV20-1	TRBJ2-7	CSARQGSYEQYF	TGCAGTGCGAGACAGGGCTCCTACGAGCAGTACTTC
TRBD1	many	TRBV5-6	TRBJ1-1	CASSCLQGQCEAFF	TGTGCCAGCAGCTGCTTACAGGGGCAGTGCGAAGCTTTCTTT
.	many	TRBV7-3	TRBJ2-5	CASSSPGAQETQYF	TGTGCCAGCAGCTCCCCGGGCGCCCAAGAGACCCAGTACTTC
.	many	TRBV30	TRBJ1-3	CAWSAAQRNSGNTIYF	TGTGCCTGGAGTGCAGCCCAACGGAATTCTGGAAACACCATATATTTT
.	many	TRBV5-1	TRBJ2-7	CASSPGASTYEQYF	TGCGCCAGCAGCCCGGGGGCGAGCACCTACGAGCAGTACTTC
TRBD1	many	TRBV7-9	TRBJ1-2	CASSLWIDRGRGYTF	TGTGCCAGCAGCTTATGGATAGACAGGGGACGTGGCTACACCTTC
.	.	TRBV12-3/TRBV12-4	TRBJ1-1	CASSLFLRGTEAFF	TGTGCCAGCAGTTTATTTTTACGGGGCACTGAAGCTTTCTTT
TRBD1	many	TRBV12-3/TRBV12-4	TRBJ2-5	CASSWDRGQQETQYF	TGTGCCAGCAGTTGGGACAGGGGACAACAAGAGACCCAGTACTTC
TRBD1	many	TRBV12-3/TRBV12-4	TRBJ1-5	CASSTTGGRQPQHF	TGTGCCAGCAGTACGACAGGGGGTAGGCAGCCCCAGCATTTT
TRBD1	many	TRBV7-9	TRBJ1-3	CASSAGGQGTGNTIYF	TGTGCCAGCAGCGCCGGGGGACAGGGTACTGGAAACACCATATATTTT
TRBD2	once	TRBV7-3	TRBJ2-5	CASSPSGSVETQYF	TGTGCCAGCAGCCCAAGCGGGAGCGTGGAGACCCAGTACTTC
.	many	TRBV27	TRBJ2-7	CASSLKRVAYEQYF	TGTGCCAGCAGTTTAAAGAGGGTAGCCTACGAGCAGTACTTC
.	.	TRBV7-3	TRBJ2-5	CASSLSAGQQETQYF	TGTGCCAGCAGCTTAAGTGCGGGACAGCAAGAGACCCAGTACTTC
.	many	TRBV25-1	TRBJ1-3	CASSDLGNTIYF	TGTGCCAGCAGTGATCTGGGAAACACCATATATTTT
.	many	TRBV7-9	TRBJ2-7	CASSLADSGYGQYF	TGTGCCAGCAGCTTAGCAGATTCTGGCTATGGGCAGTACTTC
.	many	TRBV19	TRBJ2-7	CASSKQGIEYEQYF	TGTGCCAGTAGTAAACAGGGTATCGAGTACGAGCAGTACTTC
TRBD1	many	TRBV6-5	TRBJ2-7	CASSQRQGATRGHEQYF	TGTGCCAGCAGTCAGCGACAGGGGGCAACTCGAGGCCACGAGCAGTACTTC
TRBD2	few	TRBV6-5	TRBJ2-5	CASSYGRTSGGETQYF	TGTGCCAGCAGTTACGGGCGGACTAGCGGTGGAGAGACCCAGTACTTC
TRBD2	many	TRBV9	TRBJ2-7	CASSSRLAGDEQYF	TGTGCCAGCAGCTCCAGACTAGCGGGGGACGAGCAGTACTTC
.	many	TRBV11-2	TRBJ2-7	CASSPGLGPYEQYF	TGTGCCAGCAGCCCAGGTCTGGGTCCCTACGAGCAGTACTTC
.	many	TRBV7-3	TRBJ2-4	CASSLTGAGNIQYF	TGTGCCAGCAGCTTAACAGGGGCGGGAAACATTCAGTACTTC
.	many	TRBV7-2	TRBJ2-2	CASSYQSPGTGELFF	TGTGCCAGCAGCTACCAGTCACCGGGCACCGGGGAGCTGTTTTTT
TRBD1	many	TRBV5-1	TRBJ1-1	CASSTGTGEAFF	TGCGCCAGCAGCACCGGGACAGGAGAAGCTTTCTTT
.	many	TRBV28	TRBJ2-6	CASSLAAVGANVLTF	TGTGCCAGCAGTTTAGCGGCAGTGGGGGCCAACGTCCTGACTTTC
TRBD1	many	TRBV28	TRBJ2-7	CASSLPGGQGLYEQYF	TGTGCCAGCAGCCTCCCTGGGGGACAGGGGTTATACGAGCAGTACTTC
.	many	TRBV7-3	TRBJ2-2	CASSLYSFAGELFF	TGTGCCAGCAGCTTATACAGCTTTGCCGGGGAGCTGTTTTTT
.	many	TRBV12-3/TRBV12-4	TRBJ2-7	CASSRPPPGEQYF	TGTGCCAGCAGCCGACCGCCTCCGGGCGAGCAGTACTTC
.	many	TRBV11-2	TRBJ2-5	CASSPRPSETQYF	TGTGCCAGCAGCCCTCGACCCAGCGAGACCCAGTACTTC
TRBD2	many	TRBV7-8	TRBJ2-5	CASSSGLAGEAETQYF	TGTGCCAGCAGTTCCGGACTAGCGGGAGAGGCAGAGACCCAGTACTTC
.	many	TRBV27	TRBJ2-7	CASSSAPPAYEQYF	TGTGCCAGCAGTTCTGCCCCGCCCGCCTACGAGCAGTACTTC
.	.	TRBV5-6	TRBJ2-7	CASSFRDEDSAYEQYF	TGTGCCAGCAGCTTTAGGGACGAGGACTCCGCCTACGAGCAGTACTTC
TRBD1	many	TRBV4-3	TRBJ2-7	CASSQVDRAEQYF	TGCGCCAGCAGCCAAGTCGACAGGGCCGAGCAGTACTTC
TRBD2	many	TRBV9	TRBJ2-7	CASSPYGSGSYEQYF	TGTGCCAGCAGCCCTTATGGCAGCGGGAGTTACGAGCAGTACTTC
.	many	TRBV12-3/TRBV12-4	TRBJ1-1	CASSLARRGTNTEAFF	TGTGCCAGCAGTTTAGCTCGGAGGGGAACGAACACTGAAGCTTTCTTT
.	many	TRBV29-1	TRBJ1-1	CSVEGYAGNTEAFF	TGCAGCGTTGAGGGATATGCAGGGAACACTGAAGCTTTCTTT
.	.	TRBV6-5	TRBJ1-1	CASSYTGLTEAFF	TGTGCCAGCAGTTACACGGGGCTCACTGAAGCTTTCTTT